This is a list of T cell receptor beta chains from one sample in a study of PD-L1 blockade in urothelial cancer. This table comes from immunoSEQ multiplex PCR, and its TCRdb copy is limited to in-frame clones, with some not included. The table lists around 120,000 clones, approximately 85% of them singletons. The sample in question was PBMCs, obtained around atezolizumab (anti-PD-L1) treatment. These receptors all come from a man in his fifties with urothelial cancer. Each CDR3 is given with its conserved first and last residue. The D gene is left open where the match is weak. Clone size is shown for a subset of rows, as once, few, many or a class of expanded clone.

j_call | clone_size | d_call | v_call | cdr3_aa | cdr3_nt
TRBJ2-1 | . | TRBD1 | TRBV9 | CASSVGGQGHNEQFF | TGTGCCAGCAGCGTAGGGGGACAGGGGCATAATGAGCAGTTCTTC
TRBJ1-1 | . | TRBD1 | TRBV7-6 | CASSLAGTGPSNTEAFF | TGTGCCAGCAGCTTAGCGGGGACAGGGCCTTCGAACACTGAAGCTTTCTTT
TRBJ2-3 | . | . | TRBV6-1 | CASSEDGRVAQYF | TGTGCCAGCAGTGAAGATGGGCGGGTGGCGCAGTATTTT
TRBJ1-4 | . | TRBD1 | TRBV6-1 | CASSGWTGSMREKLFF | TGTGCCAGCAGTGGCTGGACAGGATCGATGCGAGAAAAACTGTTTTTT
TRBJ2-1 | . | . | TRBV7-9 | CASSLVSYNEQFF | TGTGCCAGCAGCTTAGTTAGCTACAATGAGCAGTTCTTC
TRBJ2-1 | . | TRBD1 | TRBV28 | CASSSTGTGVSWKQFF | TGTGCCAGCAGTTCCACCGGGACAGGGGTTTCTTGGAAGCAGTTCTTC
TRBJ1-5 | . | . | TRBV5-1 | CASSSLFGGPQHF | TGCGCCAGCAGCTCCCTATTTGGCGGGCCCCAGCATTTT
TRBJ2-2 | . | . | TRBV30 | CAWSSIPIGARDKNTGELFF | TGTGCCTGGAGTTCAATCCCTATCGGGGCACGGGACAAGAACACCGGGGAGCTGTTTTTT
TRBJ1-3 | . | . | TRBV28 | CASSQTGSSGNTIYF | TGTGCCAGCAGTCAGACAGGTAGCTCTGGAAACACCATATATTTT
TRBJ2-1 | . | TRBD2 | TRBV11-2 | CASSYPRTSGSENEQFF | TGTGCCAGCAGCTACCCTAGGACTAGCGGGAGTGAGAATGAGCAGTTCTTC
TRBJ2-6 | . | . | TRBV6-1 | CASSQGSGSNVLTF | TGTGCCAGCAGTCAGGGGTCCGGATCCAACGTCCTGACTTTC
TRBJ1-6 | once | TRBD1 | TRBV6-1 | CASRNRGRNSPLHF | TGTGCCAGCAGAAACAGGGGGCGAAATTCACCCCTCCACTTT
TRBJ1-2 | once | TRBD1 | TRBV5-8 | CASSHPTGAGGYTF | TGTGCCAGCAGCCACCCCACAGGGGCGGGAGGCTACACCTTC
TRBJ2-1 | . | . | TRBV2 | CASSARLSYNEQFF | TGTGCCAGCAGTGCTAGACTTTCCTACAATGAGCAGTTCTTC
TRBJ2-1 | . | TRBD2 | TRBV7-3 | CASSLMSGGGSSYNEQFF | TGTGCCAGCAGCTTAATGTCCGGTGGCGGGAGCTCCTACAATGAGCAGTTCTTC
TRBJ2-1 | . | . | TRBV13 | CASSLPGSHEQFF | TGTGCCAGCAGCTTACCAGGGTCGCATGAGCAGTTCTTC
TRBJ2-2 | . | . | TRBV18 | CASRPSSTGELFF | TGTGCCAGCAGGCCTAGTTCTACCGGGGAGCTGTTTTTT